Each of the 10 T cell receptor beta chains below was sequenced from the same sample in a study of molecular identifiers for immune sequencing clone quantification. Via MiXCR, TCRdb re-called the PCR reads, giving one row per CDR3 protein. The sample yields approximately 630,000 distinct CDR3 sequences, around 25% seen once. Sequenced input: naive CD8+ T cells from blood, with Jurkat cell RNA spiked in. Subset specified: FACS-sorted CD8+CD4-CCR7+CD45RA+ naive T cells. Every receptor here comes from a human donor in good health. Some libraries in this study had Jurkat cell RNA spiked in.

This chain links TRBV4-1 with TRBJ2-7, with 8 bases matching TRBD2. The length of the CDR3 is 13 residues. J lost 6 bases, V lost 5 bases, and 6 bases had no gene match. Germline values: CDR1 MGHRA, CDR2 YSYEKL. DNA for the CDR3: TGCGCCAGCAGCTGGGGGAGCGGGGGCGAGCAGTACTTC. Translated, it gives CASSWGSGGEQYF.

The chain recombines TRBV5-6 with TRBJ2-5; tentative D call: TRBD2 (6 bases). CDR3 length: 18 residues. Germline V gives CDR1 SGHDT, CDR2 YYEEEE. The germline V and J ends were trimmed by 0 bases and 2 bases, with 20 bases remaining between them. In nucleotides, the CDR3 is TGTGCCAGCAGCTTGGCCTGGGAACGGGAGAGTGATCAAGAGACCCAGTACTTC. Its protein is CASSLAWERESDQETQYF.

The chain carries TRBV5-1 and TRBJ1-3, with no clear D. Germline CDR1 reads SGHRS; CDR2 reads YFSETQ. V gave up 0 bases and J gave up 3 bases, with 16 bases separating them. The CDR3 runs 17 residues. CDR3 residues: CASSLGVRERGGNTIYF. The CDR3 bases are TGCGCCAGCAGCTTGGGGGTTCGGGAAAGAGGTGGAAACACCATATATTTT.

Only a few counts were recorded for this clonotype. The genes are TRBV6-2 or TRBV6-3 and TRBJ2-7, with 10 bases aligning to TRBD1. The CDR3 extends over 15 amino acids. Trimming at V came to 1 base and at J to 2 bases, leaving 2 bases not matched to a gene. Germline CDR1 MNHEY, CDR2 SVGEGT. CDR3 nucleotides: TGTGCCAGCAGTTACTTCGACAGGGGGCCCTACGAGCAGTACTTC. It encodes CASSYFDRGPYEQYF.

The chain has TRBV24-1 and TRBJ2-7; 7 nucleotides agree with TRBD1. The CDR3 covers 15 residues. Germline V lookup: CDR1 KGHDR, CDR2 SFDVKD. Losses at the gene ends were 1 base for V and 3 bases for J; bases not matched to a gene: 5. The DNA of the CDR3 is TGTGCCACCAGTGATTTACGAGGGGGCGTCTACGAGCAGTACTTC. Translating it yields CATSDLRGGVYEQYF.

This clonotype was seen a handful of times. The chain combines TRBV19 with TRBJ2-3; the D is unclear. V lost 8 bases to trimming and J lost 2 bases, with 11 bases between them. The germline gives CDR1 LNHDA, CDR2 SQIVND (reference sequence). This CDR3 is 13 amino acids long. The CDR3 spells CASSTVATDTQYF. DNA of the CDR3: TGTGCCAGTTCCACCGTGGCCACAGATACGCAGTATTTT. The whole variable domain, filled in from reference TRBV19 and TRBJ2-3, reads DGGITQSPKYLFRKEGQNVTLSCEQNLNHDAMYWYRQDPGQGLRLIYYSQIVNDFQKGDIAEGYSVSREKKESFPLTVTSAQKNPTAFYLCASSTVATDTQYFGPGTRLTVL.

This clonotype was picked up a small number of times. It may be a read error: a sequence one base away is much more abundant. No conserved phenylalanine or tryptophan ends this CDR3, so it is likely a read error. The genes are TRBV7-9 and TRBJ1-1; 8 positions agree with TRBD1. CDR1 is SEHNR and CDR2 is FQNEAQ in the germline V gene (reference sequence). V lost 4 bases and J lost 4; bases outside the gene matches: 2. The CDR3 length is 13 residues. The CDR3 nucleotides are TGTGCCAGCAGCTCAGGGGGCGTCACTGAAGCTTTCCTT. It encodes CASSSGGVTEAFL.

The V gene is TRBV7-8, the J gene TRBJ1-1; tentative D call: TRBD1 (5 bases). Trimming left V 2 bases short and J 1 base short, with 14 bases between. Germline V lookup: CDR1 SGHVS, CDR2 FQNEAQ. This CDR3 spans 16 amino acids. The chain's CDR3 is CASSLLSGRTNTEAFF. The CDR3 nucleotides are TGTGCCAGCAGCTTATTGTCGGGACGGACGAACACTGAAGCTTTCTTT.

Of note for this clonotype: This could be a read error, since a much larger clone is one nucleotide away. The rearrangement uses TRBV7-9 and TRBJ1-5; D is unclear. Germline V gene lookup returns CDR1 SEHNR and CDR2 FQNEAQ (reference sequence). Trimming took 5 bases from V and 7 from J, leaving 24 bases between them. The CDR3 runs 17 residues. This CDR3 reads CASSHSPREGGGQPQHF. In DNA form, the CDR3 reads TGTGCCAGCAGCCACTCGCCAAGGGAAGGAGGAGGCCAGCCCCAGCATTTT.

As to this clonotype: As the CDR3 is not closed by the conserved phenylalanine or tryptophan, this likely results from a read error. The chain couples TRBV30 to TRBJ2-7; D possibly corresponds to TRBD2 (5 bases). CDR1 and CDR2 from the germline V gene are GTSNPN and SVGIG (reference sequence). This CDR3 contains 11 residues. V was clipped by 8 bases and J by 3 bases, with 11 bases between them. Here the CDR3 reads CARQEGYEQYY. The CDR3, as DNA: TGTGCCCGGCAAGAGGGCTACGAGCAGTACTAC.